This TCR beta chain was sequenced for a study of long-term antiretroviral therapy in people with HIV. A minimum of one pre-ART and two post-ART PBMC samples existed for each donor. The immunoSEQ assay was v3.0, run at survey level. Some clones are missing from TCRdb's copy, which holds only in-frame ones; the method was immunoSEQ multiplex PCR. Of about 28,000 clones in the sample, around 80% were seen once. Study-wide results and limits: HIV repertoires spanned narrower CDR3 length ranges than controls. Older ART regimens may have been in use when blood was drawn between about 2003 and 2017.

In the case of this clone: Antigen: not known.

The sequence came from a man aged 40-50 years with HIV. The source was unsorted PBMCs, collected 3 years after starting antiretroviral therapy.

The CDR3 reads CASSPSWGGPYEQYF. The CDR3 nucleotides read TGTGCCAGCAGTCCCTCTTGGGGAGGTCCCTACGAGCAGTACTTC. V usage is TRBV27 and J usage is TRBJ2-7; D might be TRBD2 (6 bases). This CDR3 spans 15 amino acids. Germline V CDR1 and CDR2: MNHEY, SMNVEV (reference sequence). Trimming removed 5 bases from V and 2 bases from J, with 16 bases in between.